This TCR beta chain was profiled in a study of siplizumab effects on memory and regulatory T cells. Study-level points and caveats: Unstimulated subsets captured only a minor fraction of alloreactive clones. The authors could not assign a naive or memory phenotype to roughly 80-96% of proliferating CD4+ or CD8+ clones.

Sequencing was performed with immunoSEQ multiplex PCR; in TCRdb, only in-frame clones are kept and a portion is missing. The repertoire holds roughly 100,000 clones, with 80% to 95% as singletons. Germline CDR1 is MNHEY and CDR2 is SVGAGI. The CDR3 loop spans 14 amino acids. The V and J ends lost 5 bases and 1 base respectively, with 11 bases between them. In regard to this clone: Its antigen remains unidentified.

This receptor was taken from a human donor in good health. V and J are TRBV6-5 and TRBJ1-1; D gene unclear. Sequenced: CD4+ T cells sorted from blood. The CDR3 sequence: CASSDGRENTEAFF. In nucleotides, the CDR3 is TGTGCCAGCAGTGACGGACGGGAGAACACTGAAGCTTTCTTT.